Following are 25 T cell receptor beta chains from one sample sequenced in a study of blood T cell repertoires in COVID-19. Assay used: immunoSEQ multiplex PCR; TCRdb lists only in-frame clones, some missing. The sample lists tens of thousands of clones, approximately 85% seen once, with 44% in the top ten. The sample was peripheral blood. Every receptor here comes from a man in his sixties with active or convalescent COVID-19.

The V call is TRBV10-2, the J call TRBJ1-2, with D unclear. Germline V lookup: CDR1 WSHSY, CDR2 SAAADI. The CDR3 sequence is 12 residues long. The V and J ends lost 8 bases and 0 bases respectively, with 7 bases between them. CDR3 residues: CASSPANYGYTF. The CDR3 DNA is TGCGCCAGCTCCCCTGCTAACTATGGCTACACCTTC.

The CDR3 here is CASSLWAGGQRDTQYF. CDR3 in DNA: TGTGCCAGCAGTTTATGGGCGGGGGGGCAACGAGATACGCAGTATTTT. This rearrangement joins TRBV28 to TRBJ2-3; 9 bases are shared with TRBD2. The CDR3 length is 16 residues. From germline, CDR1 is MDHEN and CDR2 SYDVKM. Trimming took 0 bases from V and 5 from J; bases not matched to a gene: 6.

This clone was seen more than once but under ten times. The CDR3 DNA sequence: TGCGCCAGCAGTGAGACCGCGGGAGGGCCTAACGAGCAGTACGTC. Translating it yields CASSETAGGPNEQYV. This chain connects TRBV10-2 to TRBJ2-7; 9 bases map to TRBD2. Germline trimming cut 2 bases from V and 5 bases from J; bases unmatched to any gene: 7. The CDR3 sequence is 15 residues long. Germline values: CDR1 WSHSY, CDR2 SAAADI.

This clone was picked up a small number of times. The gene calls are TRBV19 and TRBJ1-5, with a tentative D call TRBD1 (6 bases). Germline CDR1 is LNHDA and CDR2 is SQIVND (reference sequence). The CDR3 spans 15 residues. V gave up 1 base and J gave up 6 bases, with 13 bases separating them. CDR3 sequence (DNA): TGTGCCAGTAGTATAGGCAGGGGAAATAGTCAGCCCCAGCATTTT. Amino acid sequence: CASSIGRGNSQPQHF.

This CDR3 reads CASRGTGLGYTF. The CDR3 bases are TGTGCCAGCAGGGGGACAGGGCTTGGCTACACCTTC. The chain couples TRBV2 to TRBJ1-2; 9 nucleotides agree with TRBD1. The CDR3 totals 12 residues. CDR1 SNHLY and CDR2 FYNNEI come from the germline V gene. The ends lost 6 bases at V and 7 bases at J; junction bases unmatched: 3.

The CDR3 sequence is CASSVRTVQETQYF. The CDR3 DNA sequence: TGTGCCAGCAGCGTCAGGACAGTCCAAGAGACCCAGTACTTC. J is TRBJ2-5 and V is TRBV5-6; D is perhaps TRBD1 (6 bases). The CDR3 is 14 amino acids. CDR1 and CDR2 from the germline V gene are SGHDT and YYEEEE. V was cut by 4 bases and J by 1 base, with 11 bases left in between.

This chain joins TRBV12-5 and TRBJ2-1, with 14 bases lining up with TRBD2. Germline-derived CDR1 and CDR2 are LGHNT and FRNRAP. With V trimmed by 5 bases and J by 10 bases, 7 bases remained unmatched. This CDR3 is 15 amino acids long. CDR3 coding DNA: TGTGCTAGTGGTCTGGGGACTAGCGGGAGATGGGAGCAGTTCTTC. Protein sequence: CASGLGTSGRWEQFF.

The gene calls are TRBV3-1 (or the pseudogene TRBV3-2) and TRBJ2-2; 10 positions agree with TRBD2. The germline V gene has CDR1 LGHDT and CDR2 YNNKEL (reference sequence). The CDR3 has 16 residues. Trimming removed 4 bases from V and 4 bases from J; junction bases left unmatched: 6. The DNA for the CDR3 is TGTGCCAGCAGCCGCACTAGCGGGGTCGGCACCGGGGAGCTGTTTTTT. This codes for CASSRTSGVGTGELFF.

The chain is built from TRBV5-4 and TRBJ2-3, with a weak D call TRBD2 (5 bases). This CDR3 contains 13 residues. Germline V CDR1 and CDR2: SGHNT, YYREEE (reference sequence). Trimming took off 4 bases at V and 6 bases at J, with 12 bases between the two ends. For the CDR3, the DNA is TGTGCCAGCAGCGGGATGGACTGGGATACGCAGTATTTT. Protein product: CASSGMDWDTQYF.

The rearrangement links TRBV28 to TRBJ1-2; TRBD1 agrees at 7 bases. The V and J ends lost 6 bases and 1 base, in that order; junction bases with no gene match: 2. CDR1 and CDR2 (germline): MDHEN, SYDVKM. CDR3 length equals 13 residues. The CDR3 sequence: CASRGTVNYGYTF. DNA for the CDR3: TGTGCCAGCAGGGGGACAGTTAACTATGGCTACACCTTC.

The rearrangement joins TRBV5-6 to TRBJ2-7; TRBD1 matches 7 bases. The CDR3 is 15 residues long. Per the germline V gene, CDR1 is SGHDT and CDR2 is YYEEEE. Trimming cost V 5 bases and J 4 bases; bases outside gene matches: 12. The CDR3 coding sequence is TGTGCCAGCAGTCCTCGGACAGGTAATAAGTACGAGCAGTACGTC. Translation: CASSPRTGNKYEQYV.

V usage is TRBV2 and J usage is TRBJ1-4, with TRBD1 identical over 10 bases. The CDR3 has 14 residues. Germline V CDR1 and CDR2: SNHLY, FYNNEI. V lost 10 bases to trimming and J lost 6 bases; unmatched junction nucleotides: 8. The DNA for the CDR3 is TGTGCCACCACGAAGGGGACAGGGGATGAAAAACTGTTTTTT. Translation gives CATTKGTGDEKLFF.

This clone was observed a single time. The chain links TRBV28 to TRBJ1-2; D possibly corresponds to TRBD1 (5 bases). This CDR3 has 14 amino acids. CDR1 and CDR2 from the germline V gene are MDHEN and SYDVKM. Trimming shortened V by 6 bases and J by 5 bases, and 16 bases separated the two germline ends. CDR3 nucleotides: TGTGCCAGCAGACCATCAGGGTCGAGTTATGGCTACACCTTC. Residues: CASRPSGSSYGYTF.

The V gene is TRBV28, the J gene TRBJ1-5, with TRBD1 as a possible D gene (6 bases). Trimming stripped 7 bases from V and 2 bases from J, with 18 bases between. The CDR3 has 16 amino acids. The germline CDR1 and CDR2 sequences are MDHEN and SYDVKM. CDR3 sequence (DNA): TGTGCCAGCATCTTGGGGCCAGGGGTCGGCAATCAGCCCCAGCATTTT. It is translated as CASILGPGVGNQPQHF.

The rearrangement links TRBV5-1 to TRBJ1-1; D not certain. The CDR3 spans 16 residues. CDR1 is SGHRS and CDR2 is YFSETQ in the germline V gene. Trimming removed 0 bases from V and 0 bases from J, with 12 bases in between. The CDR3 reads CASSLVGVYMNTEAFF. The CDR3 nucleotides read TGCGCCAGCAGCTTGGTCGGGGTTTACATGAACACTGAAGCTTTCTTT. The full variable domain, rest sourced from reference TRBV5-1 and TRBJ1-1, is KAGVTQTPRYLIKTRGQQVTLSCSPISGHRSVSWYQQTPGQGLQFLFEYFSETQRNKGNFPGRFSGRQFSNSRSEMNVSTLELGDSALYLCASSLVGVYMNTEAFFGQGTRLTVV.

This clone came up a few times. The genes are TRBV25-1 and TRBJ2-1; 7 nucleotides align to TRBD2. The CDR3 consists of 14 residues. The germline gives CDR1 MGHDK, CDR2 SYGVNS. V was clipped by 3 bases and J by 6 bases; unmatched bases: 5. The CDR3 DNA follows: TGTGCCAGCAGTGAGGCGGGAGATCGCAATGAGCAGTTCTTC. Residues: CASSEAGDRNEQFF.

There are a few counts of this clone. The chain employs TRBV5-4 and TRBJ2-2, with D hard to call. The CDR3 extends over 13 amino acids. Per germline, CDR1 SGHNT and CDR2 YYREEE (reference sequence). V was trimmed by 0 bases and J by 6 bases, leaving 6 bases between them. This CDR3 reads CASSLDLSGELFF. The CDR3 DNA reads as TGTGCCAGCAGCTTGGACTTATCCGGGGAGCTGTTTTTT.

This chain connects TRBV7-6 to TRBJ1-1; D gene uncertain. CDR1 and CDR2 (germline): SGHVS, FNYEAQ. This CDR3 comprises 11 residues. V gave up 3 bases and J gave up 4 bases, with 3 bases separating them. CDR3 residues: CASSFSTEAFF. The CDR3 DNA reads TGTGCCAGCAGCTTTAGCACTGAAGCTTTCTTT.

V gene TRBV20-1 combines with J gene TRBJ2-5, with D possibly TRBD1 on 7 matching bases. The CDR3 runs 14 residues. V was pared by 3 bases and J by 5 bases, with 16 bases between. Germline loops: CDR1 DFQATT, CDR2 SNEGSKA (reference sequence). CDR3 in amino acids: CSASAGGGVETQYF. The CDR3 DNA sequence: TGCAGTGCTAGTGCCGGAGGGGGCGTGGAGACCCAGTACTTC.

This clone was recorded only once. This sequence joins TRBV7-2 and TRBJ1-2; D unclear. There are 15 residues in the CDR3. Germline lookup yields CDR1 SGHTA and CDR2 FQGNSA. V was cut by 1 base and J by 0 bases, with 9 bases left in between. In DNA, the CDR3 is TGTGCCAGCAGCTTAGAGAGGTGGACTAACTATGGCTACACCTTC. Its protein product is CASSLERWTNYGYTF.

The chain carries TRBV4-2 and TRBJ2-1; 12 bases align to TRBD2. The length of the CDR3 is 16 residues. With 5 bases clipped from V and 8 bases from J, the junction kept 10 bases outside the gene matches. Germline V gene sequence: CDR1 LGHNA, CDR2 YNFKEQ. Here the CDR3 reads CASSVRPTSGGYEQFF. The CDR3 nucleotides read TGTGCCAGCAGCGTCAGGCCGACTAGCGGGGGTTATGAGCAGTTCTTC.

The chain is built from TRBV6-6 and TRBJ1-5; D remains ambiguous. Germline values: CDR1 MNHNY, CDR2 SVGAGI (reference sequence). The CDR3 spans 13 residues. V gave up 6 bases and J gave up 7 bases, with 13 bases separating them. The CDR3: CASRSEGGQPQHF. As DNA, the CDR3 is TGTGCCAGCAGATCTGAAGGAGGACAGCCCCAGCATTTT.

The chain employs TRBV7-6 and TRBJ1-4, with D perhaps matching TRBD1 (6 bases). The CDR3 runs 16 residues. V was pared by 1 base and J by 8 bases, with 17 bases between. Looked up from germline, CDR1 is SGHVS and CDR2 is FNYEAQ. The DNA of the CDR3 is TGTGCCAGCAGCTTAGGGCAGGCCAAGGGACAAGAAAAACTGTTTTTT. Translating it yields CASSLGQAKGQEKLFF.

The chain uses TRBV6-5 and TRBJ1-6; D not resolved. Trimming took off 8 bases at V and 8 bases at J, with 13 bases between the two ends. CDR3 length equals 13 residues. The germline V gene encodes CDR1 MNHEY and CDR2 SVGAGI. The CDR3: CASVLGKDSPLHF. CDR3 nucleotides: TGTGCCAGCGTACTCGGGAAGGATTCACCCCTCCACTTT.

This rearrangement joins TRBV18 to TRBJ1-4; D not certain. CDR1 and CDR2 from the germline V gene are KGHSH and LQKENI. V lost 3 bases, J lost 0 bases, and 8 bases lay in between. The CDR3 is 15 amino acids. The CDR3, as DNA: TGTGCCAGCTCACCGCGGGCAGCAACTAATGAAAAACTGTTTTTT. This gives the protein CASSPRAATNEKLFF. The full variable domain, its missing parts supplied by reference TRBV18 and TRBJ1-4, is NAGVMQNPRHLVRRRGQEARLRCSPMKGHSHVYWYRQLPEEGLKFMVYLQKENIIDESGMPKERFSAEFPKEGPSILRIQQVVRGDSAAYFCASSPRAATNEKLFFGSGTQLSVL.